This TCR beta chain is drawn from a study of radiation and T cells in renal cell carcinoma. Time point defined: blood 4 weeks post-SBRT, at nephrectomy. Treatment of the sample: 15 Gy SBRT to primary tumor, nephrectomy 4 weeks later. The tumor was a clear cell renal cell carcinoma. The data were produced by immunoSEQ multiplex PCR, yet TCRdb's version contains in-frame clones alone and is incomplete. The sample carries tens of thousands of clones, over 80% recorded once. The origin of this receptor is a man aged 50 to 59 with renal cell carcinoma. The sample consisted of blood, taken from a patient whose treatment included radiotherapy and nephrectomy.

DNA of the CDR3: TGTGCCAGCAGTTCTCGGGCCCTGATAGGGGAGCAGTACTTC. It encodes CASSSRALIGEQYF. The genes are TRBV6-1 and TRBJ2-7, with D uncertain. The CDR3 covers 14 residues. Deletions cut 5 bases from V and 7 bases from J, with 18 bases between. Germline CDR1 is MNHNS and CDR2 is SASEGT.